Reported below is one T cell receptor beta chain. Its antigen is undetermined. This sample stems from a study of cytomegalovirus exposure and HLA in healthy donors. Study summary: In an earlier analysis, some 110 million unique TCR beta sequences were found from some 180 million T cells. Out of 398 genotyped donors, roughly 78% belonged to the Caucasian-associated ancestry cluster.

Vbeta (60) and Jbeta (13) primers were used in the PCR. Using immunoSEQ multiplex PCR, the repertoire was profiled, and TCRdb retains in-frame clones only, with some absent. The sample lists over 150,000 clones, 65% to 85% occurring once. Study-wide findings and caveats: Listed as cytomegalovirus-associated were 164 TCR beta chains. The authors confirmed in vitro that three CMV-associated chains were specific for CMV antigens.

Germline-derived CDR1 and CDR2 are MGHRA and YSYEKL. This CDR3 is 15 amino acids long. The V segment lost 4 bases and the J segment 5 bases; nucleotides outside the gene matches: 10. The rearrangement joins TRBV4-1 to TRBJ2-5, with 7 bases matching TRBD2. Sequencing was done on a sample of PBMCs. The sequence was collected from a boy between 2 and 10 years old in good health and CMV-seronegative. The CDR3: CASSLMAGVGETQYF. As DNA, the CDR3 is TGCGCCAGCAGCCTTATGGCGGGAGTCGGTGAGACCCAGTACTTC.